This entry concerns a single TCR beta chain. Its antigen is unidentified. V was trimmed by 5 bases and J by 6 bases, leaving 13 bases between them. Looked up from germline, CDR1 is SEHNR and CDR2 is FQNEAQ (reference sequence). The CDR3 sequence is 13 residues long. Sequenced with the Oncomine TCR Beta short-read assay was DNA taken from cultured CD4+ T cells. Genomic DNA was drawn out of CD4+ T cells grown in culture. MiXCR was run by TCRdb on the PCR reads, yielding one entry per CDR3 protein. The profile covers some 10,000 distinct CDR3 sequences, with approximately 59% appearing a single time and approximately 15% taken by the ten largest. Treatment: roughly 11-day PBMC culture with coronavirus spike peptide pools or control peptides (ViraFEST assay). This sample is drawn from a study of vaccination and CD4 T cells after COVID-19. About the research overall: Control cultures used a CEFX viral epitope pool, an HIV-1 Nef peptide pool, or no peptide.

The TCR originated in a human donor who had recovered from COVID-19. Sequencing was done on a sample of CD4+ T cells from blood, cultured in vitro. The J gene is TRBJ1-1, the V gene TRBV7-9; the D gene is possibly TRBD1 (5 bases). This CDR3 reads CASSPGTGAEAFF. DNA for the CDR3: TGTGCCAGCAGCCCGGGGACCGGGGCTGAAGCTTTCTTT.